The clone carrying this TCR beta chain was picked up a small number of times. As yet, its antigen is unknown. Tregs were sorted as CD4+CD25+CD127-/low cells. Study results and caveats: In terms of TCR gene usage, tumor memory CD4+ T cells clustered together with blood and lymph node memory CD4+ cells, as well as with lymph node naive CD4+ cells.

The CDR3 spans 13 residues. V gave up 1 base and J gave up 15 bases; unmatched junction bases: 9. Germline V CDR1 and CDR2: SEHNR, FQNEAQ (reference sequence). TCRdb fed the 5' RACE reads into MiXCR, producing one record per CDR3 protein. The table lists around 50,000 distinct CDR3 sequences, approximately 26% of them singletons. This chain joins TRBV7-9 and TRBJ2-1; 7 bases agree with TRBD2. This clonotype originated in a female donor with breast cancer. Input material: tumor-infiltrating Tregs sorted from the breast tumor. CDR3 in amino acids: CASSLEASGFLFF. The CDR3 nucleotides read TGTGCCAGCAGCTTAGAGGCTAGCGGTTTCCTGTTCTTC.